This T cell receptor beta chain was sequenced during a study of T cells in Graves' hyperthyroidism and ophthalmopathy. About this clonotype: A much larger clone lies one base from this, so it may be a read error.

Amplification of TCR beta CDR3 regions used RNA as the template. An initial round of RT-PCR targeting the TCR CDR3 relied on the HTBI primer set. From the multiplex PCR reads, TCRdb called clonotypes with MiXCR, one entry per CDR3 protein. The table includes fewer than 400,000 distinct CDR3 sequences, around a sixth detected once. The CDR3 contains 13 residues. Germline V gene lookup returns CDR1 KGHSH and CDR2 LQKENI. The V and J ends lost 5 bases and 4 bases respectively, with 11 bases between them. Uncontrolled infection, other autoimmune disease, pregnancy or lactation barred patients from enrollment. Any symptoms of ophthalmopathy came after the first hyperthyroidism diagnosis, from which the blood sample dates.

The chain is built from TRBV18 and TRBJ2-5; possibly TRBD2 for D (6 bases). This TCR derives from a woman between 18 and 30 years old with Graves' hyperthyroidism that later progressed to Graves' ophthalmopathy. Source material: blood. The CDR3 coding sequence is TGTGCCAGCTCAAGACTAGTGCGAGAGACCCAGTACTTC. Amino acids: CASSRLVRETQYF.